The 29 T cell receptor beta chains below all came from one sample that was sequenced in a study of T-cell reconstitution after alpha-beta-depleted transplantation in children. Researchers prepared the TCRbeta library using unique molecular identifiers, the study reports. TCRdb called the PCR reads again in MiXCR, with one record for every CDR3 protein. The repertoire holds about 830,000 distinct CDR3 sequences, less than 20% seen once, with around 5% in the top ten. The sequencing here drew on PBMCs, mostly from graft donor cells, taken 360 days after TCRalphabeta/CD19-depleted stem cell transplant. These receptors all stem from a male patient younger than 18 who had a stem cell transplant for acute lymphoblastic leukemia, so the T cells may come from the graft donor.

DNA for the CDR3: TGTGCCAGCAGCGTAGGTATAGGGGGCTCCTACGAGCAGTACTTC. The encoded protein is CASSVGIGGSYEQYF. V gene TRBV9 combines with J gene TRBJ2-7; the D gene is possibly TRBD1 (6 bases). The CDR3 runs to 15 residues. Germline V lookup: CDR1 SGDLS, CDR2 YYNGEE. V lost 0 bases, J lost 0 bases, and 10 bases lay in between.

This rearrangement joins TRBV29-1 to TRBJ1-3, with D uncertain. The CDR3 has 13 residues. Between the trimmed V and J ends, which lost 5 bases and 2 bases, there was a span of 10 bases. Germline lookup yields CDR1 SQVTM and CDR2 ANQGSEA. The chain's CDR3 is CSVKKIAGNTIYF. For the CDR3, the DNA is TGCAGCGTTAAGAAAATTGCTGGAAACACCATATATTTT.

The J gene is TRBJ1-2, the V gene TRBV28; tentatively, D is TRBD1 (6 bases). The V end lost 4 bases, the J end lost 8 bases, and 20 bases lay between the germline ends. Germline lookup yields CDR1 MDHEN and CDR2 SYDVKM. CDR3 length: 15 residues. In DNA form, the CDR3 reads TGTGCCAGCAGTTCACAGGGATCGAGAGTAAGGGGCTACACCTTC. Its translation: CASSSQGSRVRGYTF.

A few counts support this clonotype. The CDR3 region is CASSPTGGLEQFF. The CDR3 DNA is TGTGCCAGCAGCCCCACAGGGGGCCTTGAGCAGTTCTTC. The chain uses TRBV12-3 or TRBV12-4 and TRBJ2-1, with 9 bases aligning to TRBD1. Trimming took 6 bases from V and 9 from J; bases not matched to a gene: 6. CDR3 length equals 13 residues.

This clonotype was detected only a few times. V gene TRBV10-3 combines with J gene TRBJ1-2, with a weak D call TRBD1 (5 bases). Trimming stripped 10 bases from V and 4 bases from J, with 22 bases between. This CDR3 spans 15 amino acids. Germline values: CDR1 ENHRY, CDR2 SYGVKD. In DNA, the CDR3 is TGTGCCACCAGCCCAGGGTCAGGGCAGAGCTATGGCTACACCTTC. Translating gives CATSPGSGQSYGYTF.

V gene TRBV3-1 combines with J gene TRBJ2-1; D uncertain. The V gene's germline CDR1 is LGHDT and CDR2 YNNKEL (reference sequence). Trimming cost V 6 bases and J 8 bases, with 8 bases left between them. The CDR3 covers 11 residues. CDR3 loop: CASRALDEQFF. In DNA, the CDR3 is TGTGCCAGCAGGGCGCTGGATGAGCAGTTCTTC.

The CDR3 is CASSQEWRGGYEQYF. The DNA of the CDR3 is TGCGCCAGCAGCCAAGAATGGAGGGGCGGCTACGAGCAGTACTTC. The chain carries TRBV4-1 and TRBJ2-7; perhaps TRBD2 as D (6 bases). The CDR3 has 15 amino acids. The germline V gene has CDR1 MGHRA and CDR2 YSYEKL. V was shortened by 0 bases and J by 3 bases, with 12 bases between the two germline ends.

The genes are TRBV7-3 and TRBJ2-2; tentatively, D is TRBD1 (6 bases). The CDR3 runs to 16 residues. V was cut by 4 bases and J by 1 base, with 13 bases left in between. The germline V gene has CDR1 SGHTA and CDR2 FQGTGA. For the CDR3, the DNA is TGTGCCAGCAGCTACCGGACAGCTTTGAACACCGGGGAGCTGTTTTTT. Its translation is CASSYRTALNTGELFF.

The J gene is TRBJ2-1, the V gene TRBV29-1; no clear D. Germline-derived CDR1 and CDR2 are SQVTM and ANQGSEA. V lost 3 bases to trimming and J lost 0 bases, with 18 bases between them. There are 17 residues in the CDR3. This chain's CDR3 is CSVEGRFSSSSYNEQFF. CDR3 in DNA: TGCAGCGTTGAGGGCAGGTTTTCCTCGAGCTCCTACAATGAGCAGTTCTTC.

The rearrangement joins TRBV2 to TRBJ2-5; 9 bases are shared with TRBD2. V lost 6 bases to trimming and J lost 1 base; unmatched junction nucleotides: 3. This CDR3 comprises 14 residues. CDR1 is SNHLY and CDR2 is FYNNEI in the germline V gene. The CDR3 bases are TGTGCCAGCAGGGTGACTAGCGGCCAAGAGACCCAGTACTTC. Translated, it gives CASRVTSGQETQYF.

The rearrangement links TRBV29-1 to TRBJ2-5, with 7 bases identical to TRBD2. Per germline, CDR1 SQVTM and CDR2 ANQGSEA. This CDR3 has 14 residues. V shed 6 bases, J shed 5 bases, and the junction held 12 bases outside the gene matches. The CDR3 region has the DNA TGCAGCGTGTGCCCCCGGGGGGAGGATGAGACCCAGTACTTC. This translates into CSVCPRGEDETQYF. The entire variable domain, with the rest obtained from reference TRBV29-1 and TRBJ2-5, is as follows: SAVISQKPSRDICQRGTSLTIQCQVDSQVTMMFWYRQQPGQSLTLIATANQGSEATYESGFVIDKFPISRPNLTFSTLTVSNMSPEDSSIYLCSVCPRGEDETQYFGPGTRLLVL.

This clonotype turned up a few times. The chain recombines TRBV11-1 with TRBJ2-7; 10 bases map to TRBD1. The germline CDR1 and CDR2 sequences are SGHAT and FQDESV (reference sequence). Trimming took 6 bases from V and 5 from J; bases not matched to a gene: 19. The CDR3 has 18 residues. The CDR3 protein is CASRQKESSGQGVDEQYF. CDR3 DNA sequence: TGTGCCAGCAGACAGAAGGAATCCAGTGGACAGGGGGTCGACGAGCAGTACTTC.

This clonotype occurred a few times. This chain joins TRBV7-3 and TRBJ2-3; 11 bases map to TRBD2. The length of the CDR3 is 16 residues. From germline, CDR1 is SGHTA and CDR2 FQGTGA. The trim removed 4 bases at V and 0 bases at J, leaving 3 bases unmatched. CDR3 region: CASSSLAGGSTDTQYF. For the CDR3, the DNA is TGTGCCAGCAGCTCCTTAGCGGGAGGGAGCACAGATACGCAGTATTTT.

This clonotype was counted between two and nine times. The chain links TRBV7-9 to TRBJ2-1; D is possibly TRBD1 (5 bases). Germline V CDR1 and CDR2: SEHNR, FQNEAQ (reference sequence). Trimming left V 5 bases short and J 0 bases short, with 11 bases between. The length of the CDR3 is 15 residues. The CDR3 DNA is TGTGCCAGCAGCACCCTTAGGGGCTCCTACAATGAGCAGTTCTTC. Its translation is CASSTLRGSYNEQFF.

This clonotype was counted only a few times. V usage is TRBV4-2 and J usage is TRBJ2-3; 12 bases agree with TRBD2. V dropped 1 base and J dropped 0; count of bases not matched to a gene: 5. Germline V lookup: CDR1 LGHNA, CDR2 YNFKEQ. CDR3 size: 18 residues. The CDR3 DNA is TGTGCCAGCAGCCAAGTATCTAGCGGGAGGGCAAGCACAGATACGCAGTATTTT. It specifies CASSQVSSGRASTDTQYF.

This clonotype showed up just a few times. The rearrangement joins TRBV5-1 to TRBJ1-5, with TRBD1 as a possible D gene (6 bases). Per the germline V gene, CDR1 is SGHRS and CDR2 is YFSETQ. This CDR3 spans 15 amino acids. Trimming pared 0 bases from V and 2 bases from J, leaving 9 bases between. The CDR3 DNA reads TGCGCCAGCAGCTTGGAGGGGGTAGGCAATCAGCCCCAGCATTTT. It is translated as CASSLEGVGNQPQHF.

The chain joins TRBV23-1 to TRBJ2-2, with D possibly matching TRBD2 (6 bases). TRBV23-1 is labeled an ORF, and its function is uncertain. V was pared by 3 bases and J by 8 bases, with 16 bases between. The CDR3 sequence is 15 residues long. The CDR3 nucleotides read TGCGCCAGCAGTCAGCCGTCGGGGGTTCCAGGGGAGCTGTTTTTT. Encoded protein: CASSQPSGVPGELFF.

This clonotype was detected many times. CDR3 sequence (DNA): TGTGCCAGCAGTCCCTTAGGAGGGCGAACACCGGGGAGGGTGCTGTTTTTT. Translated, it gives CASSPLGGRTPGRVLFF. This chain uses TRBV11-2 with TRBJ2-2; 7 bases match TRBD2. J lost 13 bases, V lost 6 bases, and 23 bases had no gene match. CDR1 SGHAT and CDR2 FQNNGV come from the germline V gene. The CDR3 contains 17 residues.

This chain links TRBV7-9 with TRBJ2-1, with TRBD1 as a possible D gene (5 bases). CDR3 length: 13 residues. CDR1 SEHNR and CDR2 FQNEAQ come from the germline V gene (reference sequence). With 6 bases removed from V and 6 bases from J, the gap between germline ends came to 12 bases. This chain's CDR3 is CASRLMQGNEQFF. The CDR3 DNA is TGTGCCAGCAGGTTGATGCAGGGCAATGAGCAGTTCTTC. The whole variable domain, remainder taken from reference TRBV7-9 and TRBJ2-1, is DTGVSQNPRHKITKRGQNVTFRCDPISEHNRLYWYRQTLGQGPEFLTYFQNEAQLEKSRLLSDRFSAERPKGSFSTLEIQRTEQGDSAMYLCASRLMQGNEQFFGPGTRLTVL.

This chain uses TRBV10-1 with TRBJ2-2; tentatively, D is TRBD2 (6 bases). Germline V lookup: CDR1 WNHNN, CDR2 SYGVQD (reference sequence). This CDR3 is built from 16 residues. Written as DNA, the CDR3 is TGCGCAGGGGTTTCTAGGACTACCACGAACACCGGGGAGCTGTTTTTT. This encodes CAGVSRTTTNTGELFF.

The rearrangement uses TRBV7-9 and TRBJ2-7; D is unclear. CDR1 is SEHNR, CDR2 FQNEAQ, per germline (reference sequence). The CDR3 loop spans 13 amino acids. The V end lost 5 bases, the J end lost 5 bases, and 13 bases lay between the germline ends. The CDR3 loop is CASSPYSGDEQYF. For the CDR3, the DNA is TGTGCCAGCAGCCCGTATTCTGGCGACGAGCAGTACTTC.

Only a few counts were recorded for this clonotype. The V gene is TRBV2, the J gene TRBJ1-3; D uncertain. The V gene's germline CDR1 is SNHLY and CDR2 FYNNEI. This CDR3 has 15 amino acids. V lost 1 base and J lost 0, with 7 bases in between. CDR3 sequence reads: CASSEEGLSGNTIYF. For the CDR3, the DNA is TGTGCCAGCAGTGAAGAAGGGCTCTCTGGAAACACCATATATTTT.

This clonotype was detected many times. The chain is built from TRBV10-3 and TRBJ2-3, with TRBD2 matching 12 bases. The J segment lost 6 bases and the V segment lost 3 bases, leaving 7 bases of the junction unmatched. CDR1 ENHRY and CDR2 SYGVKD come from the germline V gene. The CDR3 covers 16 residues. CDR3 residues: CAISETSGGFADTQYF. The CDR3 DNA sequence: TGTGCCATCAGTGAAACTAGCGGGGGGTTTGCGGATACGCAGTATTTT.

In this sample, this clonotype turned up a few times. The genes are TRBV20-1 and TRBJ1-2, with a tentative D call TRBD1 (5 bases). Germline V gene data show CDR1 as DFQATT and CDR2 as SNEGSKA (reference sequence). V lost 1 base to trimming and J lost 3 bases, with 6 bases between them. The CDR3 has 12 amino acids. The CDR3 coding sequence is TGCAGTGCTAGAGGGGGGGACTATGGCTACACCTTC. It translates to CSARGGDYGYTF.

The rearrangement joins TRBV10-3 to TRBJ2-5, with D maybe TRBD1 (6 bases). Germline values: CDR1 ENHRY, CDR2 SYGVKD. The germline V and J ends were trimmed by 4 bases and 5 bases, with 14 bases remaining between them. CDR3 size: 14 residues. In DNA, the CDR3 is TGTGCCATCAGTGGGGACAACGCCCAGGAGACCCAGTACTTC. This translates into CAISGDNAQETQYF.

This clonotype was seen a handful of times. The chain combines TRBV11-2 with TRBJ2-5, with 8 positions matching TRBD2. The CDR3 sequence is 18 residues long. The junction had 14 bases not matched to a gene; V was cut back by 5 bases and J by 0 bases. CDR1 is SGHAT, CDR2 FQNNGV, per germline. CDR3 amino acids: CASSADVSSGWYQETQYF. Written as DNA, the CDR3 is TGTGCCAGCAGCGCAGACGTCTCTAGCGGGTGGTACCAAGAGACCCAGTACTTC.

This sequence joins TRBV5-1 and TRBJ1-1; no firm D call. The CDR3 is 14 amino acids. CDR1 is SGHRS, CDR2 YFSETQ, per germline. The V and J ends lost 3 bases and 0 bases respectively, with 9 bases between them. In DNA, the CDR3 is TGCGCCAGCAGCTGGAGGGATCTGAACACTGAAGCTTTCTTT. Encoded protein: CASSWRDLNTEAFF.

The chain couples TRBV3-1 to TRBJ2-3; no reliable D call. Germline CDR1 and CDR2: LGHDT and YNNKEL (reference sequence). The CDR3 spans 15 residues. Trimming removed 0 bases from V and 3 bases from J, with 10 bases in between. CDR3 amino acids: CASSQELHRTDTQYF. The DNA for the CDR3 is TGTGCCAGCAGCCAAGAGTTACATCGGACAGATACGCAGTATTTT.

The rearrangement joins TRBV7-8 to TRBJ2-5; 11 nucleotides align to TRBD2. CDR1 is SGHVS, CDR2 FQNEAQ, per germline. After removal of 2 bases from V and 4 bases from J, the junction contained 6 bases not matched to a gene. The CDR3 has 16 amino acids. CDR3 nucleotide sequence: TGTGCCAGCAGCTTAAGGACTAGCGGGCGACGAGAGACCCAGTACTTC. Translation gives CASSLRTSGRRETQYF.